The present T cell receptor beta chain was sequenced within a study of blood T cell repertoires in COVID-19. The wider study: Sites in the United States, Italy and Spain provided acute and convalescent COVID-19 samples. The cDNA or gDNA used as material had been derived from T cells, B-cell-depleted T cells, or PBMCs.

Per the original methods: Estimated nucleated cell counts came from reference gene primer amplification. The assay was immunoSEQ multiplex PCR, and TCRdb's table has in-frame clones only and misses some. V and J calls and clone size are those listed in that table; D and trimming were worked out from the DNA. The table lists around 100,000 clones, around 85% of them singletons. Germline V gene sequence: CDR1 GTSNPN, CDR2 SVGIG (reference sequence). CDR3 length: 14 residues. V lost 0 bases to trimming and J lost 4 bases, with 13 bases between them. The sample taken for sequencing was peripheral blood. This TCR derives from a man aged 50 to 59 with active or convalescent COVID-19. This rearrangement joins TRBV30 to TRBJ2-7; no reliable D call. The CDR3 DNA reads TGTGCCTGGAGTGTAATCTCCGGAGAATACGAGCAGTACTTC. Protein product: CAWSVISGEYEQYF. The full variable domain, rest sourced from reference TRBV30 and TRBJ2-7, is SQTIHQWPATLVQPVGSPLSLECTVEGTSNPNLYWYRQAAGRGLQLLFYSVGIGQISSEVPQNLSASRPQDRQFILSSKKLLLSDSGFYLCAWSVISGEYEQYFGPGTRLTVT.